The clone carrying this T cell receptor (beta chain) occurred a few times. The data stem from a study of shared clonotypes between healthy human individuals. The protocol was immunoSEQ multiplex PCR, while the TCRdb copy is restricted to in-frame clones and leaves out a portion. The data hold about 470,000 clones, with 79% observed a single time. V lost 4 bases and J 2 bases, leaving 13 bases between the germline ends. Looked up from germline, CDR1 is SGDLS and CDR2 is YYNGEE. The CDR3 consists of 15 residues. Adult donors, all healthy and HIV-negative, had no recent acute infections or vaccinations. The receptor was isolated from a woman aged 40 to 50 in good health. Some clones in this sample may be carry-over from other donors' samples. The sequenced sample was PBMCs. V usage is TRBV9 and J usage is TRBJ2-1; possible D gene TRBD1, 6 bases. The CDR3 protein is CASSPRDTPYNEQFF. Here the CDR3 DNA reads TGTGCCAGCAGCCCCCGGGACACCCCCTACAATGAGCAGTTCTTC.